This entry lists 8 T cell receptor beta chains sequenced from one sample in a study of OX40 agonist ivuxolimab in advanced cancers. Method: immunoSEQ multiplex PCR; TCRdb's copy keeps in-frame clones and lacks some. Of 80,000 to 100,000 clones listed, 93% are singletons. The sequencing here drew on CD4+ or CD8+ T cells sorted from blood, taken in a trial of the OX40 agonist ivuxolimab. The receptors derive from an adult with an advanced solid tumor such as melanoma, head and neck, liver or kidney cancer.

The rearrangement links TRBV7-2 to TRBJ1-3; D gene uncertain. Trimming removed 5 bases at V and 4 bases at J, with 9 bases between. Per germline, CDR1 SGHTA and CDR2 FQGNSA. CDR3 length equals 13 residues. Written as DNA, the CDR3 is TGTGCCAGCAGCCGGACCCAAGGAAACACCATATATTTT. Translated: CASSRTQGNTIYF.

The gene calls are TRBV7-2 and TRBJ1-3; D unresolved. Per the germline V gene, CDR1 is SGHTA and CDR2 is FQGNSA. The V and J ends lost 4 bases and 1 base respectively, with 14 bases between them. CDR3 length equals 16 residues. The CDR3 bases are TGTGCCAGCAGCTCGGGTCCGGTTATGTCTGGAAACACCATATATTTT. Its translation is CASSSGPVMSGNTIYF.

V is TRBV6-5 and J is TRBJ1-6, with no clear D. V lost 7 bases and J lost 8, with 15 bases in between. The CDR3 length is 14 residues. Germline V gene lookup returns CDR1 MNHEY and CDR2 SVGAGI. The CDR3 DNA sequence: TGTGCCAGCAACAAAGGGTGGATGGATTCACCCCTCCACTTT. Amino acid sequence: CASNKGWMDSPLHF.

The chain uses TRBV7-2 and TRBJ1-1; D possibly corresponds to TRBD1 (6 bases). The CDR3 is 15 amino acids. The germline gives CDR1 SGHTA, CDR2 FQGNSA. Trimming shortened V by 4 bases and J by 0 bases, and 12 bases separated the two germline ends. CDR3 residues: CASSSAGAVNTEAFF. DNA for the CDR3: TGTGCCAGCAGCTCAGCGGGGGCGGTGAACACTGAAGCTTTCTTT.

This chain joins TRBV19 and TRBJ1-3; D may be TRBD1 (5 bases). Between the trimmed V and J ends, which lost 1 base and 0 bases, there was a span of 7 bases. In germline, CDR1 is LNHDA, CDR2 SQIVND (reference sequence). This CDR3 comprises 15 residues. The CDR3 nucleotides read TGTGCCAGTAGTATAGGGACAAGCTCTGGAAACACCATATATTTT. Translated: CASSIGTSSGNTIYF.

A few counts support this clone. V usage is TRBV7-2 and J usage is TRBJ1-5, with 7 bases fitting TRBD1. Germline V CDR1 and CDR2: SGHTA, FQGNSA. V gave up 2 bases and J gave up 7 bases; unmatched junction bases: 5. The CDR3 sequence is 14 residues long. CDR3 region: CASSLRQGDQPQHF. The CDR3 bases are TGTGCCAGCAGCTTAAGACAGGGAGACCAGCCCCAGCATTTT.

This chain connects TRBV18 to TRBJ1-6, with 7 bases fitting TRBD1. V trimming: 3 bases; J trimming: 8 bases; junction bases outside the gene matches: 7. Germline V gives CDR1 KGHSH, CDR2 LQKENI. This CDR3 spans 15 amino acids. This CDR3 reads CASSPGRDSHSPLHF. DNA for the CDR3: TGTGCCAGCTCACCGGGTAGGGACAGCCATTCACCCCTCCACTTT.

J is TRBJ2-1 and V is TRBV7-3; D gene uncertain. Per germline, CDR1 SGHTA and CDR2 FQGTGA. The V end lost 1 base, the J end lost 9 bases, and 13 bases lay between the germline ends. The CDR3 is 14 amino acids. The CDR3 DNA reads as TGTGCCAGCAGCTTAAAGGGCCTTTTAAGTGAGCAGTTCTTC. It codes for CASSLKGLLSEQFF.